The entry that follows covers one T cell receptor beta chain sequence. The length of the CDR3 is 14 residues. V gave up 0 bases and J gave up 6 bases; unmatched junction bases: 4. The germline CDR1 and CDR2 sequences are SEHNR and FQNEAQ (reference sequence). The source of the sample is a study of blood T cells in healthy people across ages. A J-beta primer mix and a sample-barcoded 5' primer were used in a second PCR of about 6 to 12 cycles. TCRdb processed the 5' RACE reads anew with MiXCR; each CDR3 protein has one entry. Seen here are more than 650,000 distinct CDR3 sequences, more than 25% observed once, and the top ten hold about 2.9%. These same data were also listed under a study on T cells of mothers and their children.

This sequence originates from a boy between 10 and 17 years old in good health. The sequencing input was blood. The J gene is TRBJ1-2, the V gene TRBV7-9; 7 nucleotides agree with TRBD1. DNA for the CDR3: TGTGCCAGCAGCTTAGCCGGGGACAGAGATGGCTACACCTTC. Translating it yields CASSLAGDRDGYTF.